The 10 T cell receptor beta chains listed next were all sequenced from one sample in a study of blood T cell repertoires in COVID-19. Some clones are missing from TCRdb's copy, which holds only in-frame ones; the method was immunoSEQ multiplex PCR. The sample includes 120,000 to 150,000 clones, around 81% of them seen just once. The material sequenced was peripheral blood. These receptors originate from a man in his fifties or sixties with active or convalescent COVID-19.

The chain has TRBV6-4 and TRBJ2-3; D might be TRBD1 (5 bases). The CDR3 has 13 residues. The germline V gene encodes CDR1 MRHNA and CDR2 SNTAGT. With 3 bases removed from V and 9 bases from J, the gap between germline ends came to 13 bases. This chain's CDR3 is CASSEKGRGTQYF. As DNA, the CDR3 is TGTGCCAGCAGTGAAAAGGGGCGCGGCACGCAGTATTTT.

The V gene is TRBV7-2, the J gene TRBJ2-5; D is possibly TRBD2 (5 bases). The CDR3 is made up of 14 amino acids. The germline CDR1 and CDR2 sequences are SGHTA and FQGNSA. V dropped 5 bases and J dropped 1 base, with 11 bases sitting between them. DNA for the CDR3: TGTGCCAGCAGCCCCTTTAGCGCCCAAGAGACCCAGTACTTC. Its translation is CASSPFSAQETQYF.

The V and J genes are TRBV28 and TRBJ1-1, with a possible D match to TRBD1 (5 bases). Germline-derived CDR1 and CDR2 are MDHEN and SYDVKM. The V end was cut by 5 bases, the J end by 5 bases, with 9 bases between. CDR3 length: 12 amino acids. The CDR3 DNA follows: TGTGCCAGCAGTCAAAGGGGTACTGAAGCTTTCTTT. It yields the protein CASSQRGTEAFF. Filled out from reference TRBV28 and TRBJ1-1, the complete variable domain reads DVKVTQSSRYLVKRTGEKVFLECVQDMDHENMFWYRQDPGLGLRLIYFSYDVKMKEKGDIPEGYSVSREKKERFSLILESASTNQTSMYLCASSQRGTEAFFGQGTRLTVV.

The chain carries TRBV2 and TRBJ1-6, with TRBD1 matching over 12 bases. V shed 5 bases and J 7 bases; nucleotides not matched to a gene: 6. This CDR3 spans 16 amino acids. CDR1 is SNHLY, CDR2 FYNNEI, per germline. CDR3 coding DNA: TGTGCCAGCAGTAGGGACAGGGGGCTGGAAAATTCACCCCTCCACTTT. As protein: CASSRDRGLENSPLHF.

This chain uses TRBV3-1 (or the pseudogene TRBV3-2) with TRBJ2-2; no reliable D call. V was shortened by 3 bases and J by 0 bases, with 8 bases between the two germline ends. CDR1 and CDR2 from the germline V gene are LGHDT and YNNKEL (reference sequence). The CDR3 has 15 amino acids. The CDR3 reads CASSHLGANTGELFF. The CDR3 DNA follows: TGTGCCAGCAGCCACCTCGGAGCGAACACCGGGGAGCTGTTTTTT.

This clone was seen more than once but under ten times. CDR3 in DNA: TGTGCCAGCAGCCAGGAAACTAGGGAGCAGTTCTTC. As protein: CASSQETREQFF. The gene calls are TRBV3-1 (or the pseudogene TRBV3-2) and TRBJ2-1; D may be TRBD2 (5 bases). CDR3 length equals 12 residues. Looked up from germline, CDR1 is LGHDT and CDR2 is YNNKEL (reference sequence). V dropped 3 bases and J dropped 10 bases, with 10 bases sitting between them.

In its sample, this clone was seen once. The chain couples TRBV24-1 to TRBJ2-7; D is ambiguous. The V gene lost 7 bases and the J gene lost 3 bases, with 12 bases spanning the gap. Per germline, CDR1 KGHDR and CDR2 SFDVKD. The CDR3 loop spans 13 amino acids. CDR3 region: CATSPQHRYEQYF. Written as DNA, the CDR3 is TGTGCCACCAGCCCCCAACATCGCTACGAGCAGTACTTC.

The chain carries TRBV5-6 and TRBJ1-5; TRBD1 might be the D (5 bases). Germline V gene lookup returns CDR1 SGHDT and CDR2 YYEEEE. The V and J ends lost 4 bases and 4 bases respectively, with 18 bases between them. This CDR3 is 16 amino acids long. The CDR3 coding sequence is TGTGCCAGCAGCCAGAACTACGGGGGGACGAATCAGCCCCAGCATTTT. Translating it yields CASSQNYGGTNQPQHF.

The rearrangement joins TRBV5-1 to TRBJ2-5; a weak D match, TRBD2 (6 bases). This CDR3 contains 13 residues. Trimming shortened V by 6 bases and J by 5 bases, and 14 bases separated the two germline ends. Germline CDR1 SGHRS, CDR2 YFSETQ. The DNA of the CDR3 is TGCGCCAGCACCATCGGGGGATTCGAGACCCAGTACTTC. Its protein product is CASTIGGFETQYF.

The rearrangement links TRBV28 to TRBJ2-1, with a possible D match to TRBD2 (5 bases). The CDR3 consists of 16 residues. Trimming shortened V by 5 bases and J by 0 bases, and 14 bases separated the two germline ends. Looked up from germline, CDR1 is MDHEN and CDR2 is SYDVKM. The CDR3 reads CASSPAAESSYNEQFF. For the CDR3, the DNA is TGTGCCAGCAGTCCAGCAGCGGAGAGCTCCTACAATGAGCAGTTCTTC.